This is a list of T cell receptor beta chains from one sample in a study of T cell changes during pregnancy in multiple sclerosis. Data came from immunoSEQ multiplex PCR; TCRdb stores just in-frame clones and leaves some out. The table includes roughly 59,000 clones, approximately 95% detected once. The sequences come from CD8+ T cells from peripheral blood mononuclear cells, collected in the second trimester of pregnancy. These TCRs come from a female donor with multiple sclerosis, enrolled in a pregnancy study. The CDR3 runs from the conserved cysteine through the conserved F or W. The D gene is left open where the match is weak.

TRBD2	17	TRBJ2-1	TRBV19	CASSRGLAGGPHNEQFF	TGTGCCAGTAGTAGGGGCCTAGCGGGAGGGCCGCACAATGAGCAGTTCTTC
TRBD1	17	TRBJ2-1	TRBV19	CASSWTGGPPAYNEQFF	TGTGCCAGTAGTTGGACAGGGGGCCCCCCAGCATACAATGAGCAGTTCTTC
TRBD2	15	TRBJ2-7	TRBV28	CASSALAGGPIEQYF	TGTGCCAGCAGTGCCCTAGCGGGAGGGCCTATCGAGCAGTACTTC
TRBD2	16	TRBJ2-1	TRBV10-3	CAISESPAGAYNEQFF	TGTGCCATCAGTGAGTCTCCAGCGGGAGCCTACAATGAGCAGTTCTTC
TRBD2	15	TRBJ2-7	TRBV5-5	CASSRGTSGTYEQYF	TGTGCCAGCAGCCGAGGGACTAGCGGGACCTACGAGCAGTACTTC
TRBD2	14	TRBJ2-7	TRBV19	CASSTSGRPHEQYF	TGTGCCAGTTCGACTAGCGGGAGACCTCACGAGCAGTACTTC
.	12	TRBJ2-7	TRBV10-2	CASSADSYEQYF	TGCGCCAGCAGTGCCGACAGCTACGAGCAGTACTTC
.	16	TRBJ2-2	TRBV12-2	CASRLATSGYTGELFF	TGTGCAAGTCGCTTAGCGACTAGCGGATACACCGGGGAGCTGTTTTTT
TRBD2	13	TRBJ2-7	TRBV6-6	CASAVAGAYEQYF	TGTGCCAGCGCGGTAGCGGGGGCCTACGAGCAGTACTTC
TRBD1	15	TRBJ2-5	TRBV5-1	CASTNTGGIVETQYF	TGCGCCAGTACGAACACAGGGGGGATTGTGGAGACCCAGTACTTC
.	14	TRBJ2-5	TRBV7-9	CASSLDRSQETQYF	TGTGCCAGCAGCTTAGACAGATCCCAAGAGACCCAGTACTTC
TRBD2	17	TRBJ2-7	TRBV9	CASSVAASGMSPPEQYF	TGTGCCAGCAGCGTAGCTGCTAGCGGGATGTCTCCCCCCGAGCAGTACTTC
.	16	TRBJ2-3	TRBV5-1	CASLPSGGVPTDTQYF	TGCGCCAGCCTCCCTTCGGGCGGGGTCCCCACAGATACGCAGTATTTT
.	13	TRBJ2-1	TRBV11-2	CASSLIEVGEQFF	TGTGCCAGCAGCTTAATAGAGGTTGGTGAGCAGTTCTTC
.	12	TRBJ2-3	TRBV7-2	CASSLLSDTQYF	TGTGCCAGCAGCTTGTTATCGGATACGCAGTATTTT